The TCR beta chain described here comes from a study of shared clonotypes between healthy human individuals. The CDR3 has 15 amino acids. Trimming cost V 7 bases and J 3 bases, with 21 bases left between them. The germline V gene encodes CDR1 SQVTM and CDR2 ANQGSEA. Here immunoSEQ multiplex PCR was the method, and the copy in TCRdb shows in-frame clones only, minus some. The table records roughly 2.2 million clones, 85% to 95% of them present only once. This clonotype was obtained from a man between 18 and 29 years old in good health. Some clones in this sample may be carry-over from other donors' samples. The chain has TRBV29-1 and TRBJ1-2; D is ambiguous. The material sequenced was naive CD4+ T cells from PBMCs. Indicated subset: CD45RA+ positively selected. The CDR3 region has the DNA TGCAGCGCTAAACCCCTTGTAGATCGAGACTATGGCTACACCTTC. It encodes CSAKPLVDRDYGYTF. The whole variable domain, remainder taken from reference TRBV29-1 and TRBJ1-2, is SAVISQKPSRDICQRGTSLTIQCQVDSQVTMMFWYRQQPGQSLTLIATANQGSEATYESGFVIDKFPISRPNLTFSTLTVSNMSPEDSSIYLCSAKPLVDRDYGYTFGSGTRLTVV.